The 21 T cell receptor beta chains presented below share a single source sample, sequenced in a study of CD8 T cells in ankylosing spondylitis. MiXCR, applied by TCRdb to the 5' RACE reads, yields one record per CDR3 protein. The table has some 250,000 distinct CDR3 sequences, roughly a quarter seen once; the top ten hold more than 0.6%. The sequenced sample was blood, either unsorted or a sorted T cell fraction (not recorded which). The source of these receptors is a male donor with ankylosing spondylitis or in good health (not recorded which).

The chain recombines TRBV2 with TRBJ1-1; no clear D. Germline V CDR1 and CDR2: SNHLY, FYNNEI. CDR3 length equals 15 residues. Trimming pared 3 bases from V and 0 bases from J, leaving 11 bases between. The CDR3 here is CASSEGGIVNTEAFF. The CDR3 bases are TGTGCCAGCAGTGAGGGAGGAATCGTGAACACTGAAGCTTTCTTT.

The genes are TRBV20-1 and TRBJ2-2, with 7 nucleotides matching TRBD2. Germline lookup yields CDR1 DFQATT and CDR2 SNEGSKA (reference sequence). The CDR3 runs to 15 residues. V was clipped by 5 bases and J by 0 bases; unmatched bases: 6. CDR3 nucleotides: TGCAGTGCTCCGAGCGGGAATACGAACACCGGGGAGCTGTTTTTT. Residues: CSAPSGNTNTGELFF.

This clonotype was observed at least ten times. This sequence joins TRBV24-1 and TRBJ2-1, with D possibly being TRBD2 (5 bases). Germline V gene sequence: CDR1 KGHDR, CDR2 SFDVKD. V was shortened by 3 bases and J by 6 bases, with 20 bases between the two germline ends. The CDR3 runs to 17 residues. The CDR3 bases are TGTGCCACCAGTGATCCTGCAAAGGAAGGGAGACCCAATGAGCAGTTCTTC. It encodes CATSDPAKEGRPNEQFF.

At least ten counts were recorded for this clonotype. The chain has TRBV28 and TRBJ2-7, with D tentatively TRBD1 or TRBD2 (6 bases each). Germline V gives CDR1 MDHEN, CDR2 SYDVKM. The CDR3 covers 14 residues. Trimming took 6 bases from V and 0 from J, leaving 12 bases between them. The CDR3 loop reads CASRKGGSSYEQYF. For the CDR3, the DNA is TGTGCCAGCAGAAAAGGGGGGAGCTCCTACGAGCAGTACTTC. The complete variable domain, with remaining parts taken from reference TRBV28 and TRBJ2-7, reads DVKVTQSSRYLVKRTGEKVFLECVQDMDHENMFWYRQDPGLGLRLIYFSYDVKMKEKGDIPEGYSVSREKKERFSLILESASTNQTSMYLCASRKGGSSYEQYFGPGTRLTVT.

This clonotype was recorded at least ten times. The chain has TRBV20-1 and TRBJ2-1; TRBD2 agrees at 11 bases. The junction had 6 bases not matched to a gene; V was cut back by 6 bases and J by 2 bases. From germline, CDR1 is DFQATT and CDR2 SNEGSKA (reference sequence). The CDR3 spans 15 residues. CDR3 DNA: TGCAGTGCCCACCCTAGCGGGGGGCCCTACAATGAGCAGTTCTTC. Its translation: CSAHPSGGPYNEQFF.

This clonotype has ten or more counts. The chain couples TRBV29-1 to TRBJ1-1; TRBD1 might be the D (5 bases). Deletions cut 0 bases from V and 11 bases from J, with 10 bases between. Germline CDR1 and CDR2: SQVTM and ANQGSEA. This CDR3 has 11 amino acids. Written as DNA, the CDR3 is TGCAGCGTTGAAGATGCAGGGCGGGCTTTCTTT. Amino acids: CSVEDAGRAFF.

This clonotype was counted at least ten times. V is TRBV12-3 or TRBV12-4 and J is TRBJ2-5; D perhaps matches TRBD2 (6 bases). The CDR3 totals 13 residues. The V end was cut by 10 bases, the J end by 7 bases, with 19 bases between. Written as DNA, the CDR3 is TGTGCCACCAATTACGGGGGTGCCGGGACCCAGTACTTC. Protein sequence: CATNYGGAGTQYF.

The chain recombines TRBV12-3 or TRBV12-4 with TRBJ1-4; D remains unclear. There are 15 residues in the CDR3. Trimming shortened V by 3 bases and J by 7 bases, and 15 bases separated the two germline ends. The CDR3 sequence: CASSFLIGSSEKLFF. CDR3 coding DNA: TGTGCCAGCAGTTTTTTGATAGGGTCAAGTGAAAAACTGTTTTTT.

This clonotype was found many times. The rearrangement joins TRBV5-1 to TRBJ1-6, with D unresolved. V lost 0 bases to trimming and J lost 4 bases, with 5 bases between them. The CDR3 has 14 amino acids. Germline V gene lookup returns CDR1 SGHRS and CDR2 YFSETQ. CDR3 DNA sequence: TGCGCCAGCAGCTTGGACGTATATAATTCACCCCTCCACTTT. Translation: CASSLDVYNSPLHF. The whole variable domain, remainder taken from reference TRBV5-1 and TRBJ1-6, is KAGVTQTPRYLIKTRGQQVTLSCSPISGHRSVSWYQQTPGQGLQFLFEYFSETQRNKGNFPGRFSGRQFSNSRSEMNVSTLELGDSALYLCASSLDVYNSPLHFGNGTRLTVT.

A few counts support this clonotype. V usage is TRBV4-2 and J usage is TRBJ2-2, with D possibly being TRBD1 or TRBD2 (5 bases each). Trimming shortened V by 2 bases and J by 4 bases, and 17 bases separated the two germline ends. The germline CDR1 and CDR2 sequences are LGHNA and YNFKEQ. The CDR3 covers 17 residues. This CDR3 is CASSQKDTGRLTGELFF. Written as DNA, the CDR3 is TGTGCCAGCAGCCAAAAAGATACGGGACGACTCACCGGGGAGCTGTTTTTT.

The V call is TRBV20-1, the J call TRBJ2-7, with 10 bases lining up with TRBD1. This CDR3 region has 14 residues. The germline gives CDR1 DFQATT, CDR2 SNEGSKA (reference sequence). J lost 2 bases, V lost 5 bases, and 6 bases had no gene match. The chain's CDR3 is CSAPGQGLPYEQYF. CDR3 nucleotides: TGCAGTGCTCCGGGACAGGGGTTGCCCTACGAGCAGTACTTC.

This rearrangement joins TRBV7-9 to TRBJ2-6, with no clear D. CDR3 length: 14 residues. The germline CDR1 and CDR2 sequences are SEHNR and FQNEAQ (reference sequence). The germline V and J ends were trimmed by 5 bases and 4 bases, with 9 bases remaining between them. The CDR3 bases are TGTGCCAGCAGCCCCCGTCAGGGGGCCAACGTCCTGACTTTC. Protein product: CASSPRQGANVLTF.

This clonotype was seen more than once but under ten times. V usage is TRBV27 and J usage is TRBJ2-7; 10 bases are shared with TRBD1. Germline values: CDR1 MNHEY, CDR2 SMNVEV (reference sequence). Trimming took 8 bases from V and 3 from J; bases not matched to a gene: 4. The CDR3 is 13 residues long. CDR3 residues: CASRRTGGYEQYF. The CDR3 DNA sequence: TGTGCCAGCCGGAGGACAGGGGGCTACGAGCAGTACTTC.

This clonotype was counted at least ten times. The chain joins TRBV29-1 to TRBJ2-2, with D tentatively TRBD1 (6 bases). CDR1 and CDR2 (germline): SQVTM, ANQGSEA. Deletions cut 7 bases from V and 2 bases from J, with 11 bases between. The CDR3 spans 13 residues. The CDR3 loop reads CSGWTVNTGELFF. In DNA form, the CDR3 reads TGCAGCGGGTGGACAGTCAACACCGGGGAGCTGTTTTTT.

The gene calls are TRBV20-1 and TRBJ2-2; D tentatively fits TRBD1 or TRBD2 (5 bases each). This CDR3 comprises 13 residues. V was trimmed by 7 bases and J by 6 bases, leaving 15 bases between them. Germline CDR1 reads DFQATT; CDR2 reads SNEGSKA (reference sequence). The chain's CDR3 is CSVGDPGSGELFF. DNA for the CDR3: TGCAGTGTTGGGGACCCCGGGTCCGGGGAGCTGTTTTTT.

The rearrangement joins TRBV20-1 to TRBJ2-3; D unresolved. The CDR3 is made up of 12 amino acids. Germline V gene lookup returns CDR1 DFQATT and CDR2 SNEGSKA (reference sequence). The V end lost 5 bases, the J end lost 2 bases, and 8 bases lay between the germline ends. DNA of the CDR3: TGCAGTGCTGGACCCGACACAGATACGCAGTATTTT. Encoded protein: CSAGPDTDTQYF.

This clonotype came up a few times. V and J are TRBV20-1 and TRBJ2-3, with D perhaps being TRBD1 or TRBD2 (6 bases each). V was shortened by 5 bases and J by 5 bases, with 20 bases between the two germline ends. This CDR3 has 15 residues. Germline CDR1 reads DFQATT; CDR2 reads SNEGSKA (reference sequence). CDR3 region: CSARTGGGVGDTQYF. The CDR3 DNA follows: TGCAGTGCTCGCACCGGGGGCGGGGTGGGAGATACGCAGTATTTT.

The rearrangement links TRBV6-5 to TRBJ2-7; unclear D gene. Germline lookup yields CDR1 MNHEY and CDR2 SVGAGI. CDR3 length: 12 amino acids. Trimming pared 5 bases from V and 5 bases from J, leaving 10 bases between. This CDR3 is CASSDPSDEQYF. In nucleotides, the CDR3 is TGTGCCAGCAGTGACCCCTCGGACGAGCAGTACTTC.

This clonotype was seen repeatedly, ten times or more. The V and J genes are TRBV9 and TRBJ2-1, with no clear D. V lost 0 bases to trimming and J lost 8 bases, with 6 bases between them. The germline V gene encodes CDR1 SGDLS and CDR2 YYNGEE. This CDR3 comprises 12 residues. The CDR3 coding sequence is TGTGCCAGCAGCGTAGCTCGGGATGAGCAGTTCTTC. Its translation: CASSVARDEQFF.

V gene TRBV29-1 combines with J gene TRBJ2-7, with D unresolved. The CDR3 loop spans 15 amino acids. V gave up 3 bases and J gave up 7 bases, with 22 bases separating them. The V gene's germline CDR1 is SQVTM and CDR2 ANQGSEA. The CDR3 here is CSVELLETTSKEQYF. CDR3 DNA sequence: TGCAGCGTTGAGTTGTTGGAGACGACTTCTAAAGAGCAGTACTTC.

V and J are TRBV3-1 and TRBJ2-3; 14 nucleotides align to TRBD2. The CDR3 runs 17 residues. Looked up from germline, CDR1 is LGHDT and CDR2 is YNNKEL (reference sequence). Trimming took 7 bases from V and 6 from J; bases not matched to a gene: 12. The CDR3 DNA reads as TGTGCCAGCACCACTTCCGGGACTAGCGGGGGCTGGGATACGCAGTATTTT. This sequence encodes CASTTSGTSGGWDTQYF.